This TCR beta chain was profiled in a study of T cell responses to AZD1222 COVID-19 vaccine. Study-level findings and limits: Baseline testing showed seropositivity in only six AZD1222 recipients. Among spike-specific TCRs, nearly half reportedly target unmutated variant regions.

Some clones are missing from TCRdb's copy, which holds only in-frame ones; the method was immunoSEQ multiplex PCR. The data contain 130,000 to 150,000 clones, 82% of them singletons. V was clipped by 5 bases and J by 4 bases; unmatched bases: 7. CDR1 MGHRA and CDR2 YSYEKL come from the germline V gene. The CDR3 sequence is 15 residues long. As to this clone: Its antigen is unknown.

The clonotype was recovered from an adult in good health. The material was peripheral blood, obtained on day 0 of MenACWY control vaccination. The chain is built from TRBV4-1 and TRBJ1-4; TRBD1 aligns across 7 bases. CDR3 sequence reads: CASSYGTVLNEKLFF. CDR3 in DNA: TGCGCCAGCAGCTACGGGACAGTCCTTAATGAAAAACTGTTTTTT.